The 25 T cell receptor beta chains reported below all come from one sample, sequenced in a study of blood T cell repertoires in COVID-19 (dated by TCRdb to 2020 to 2022). To prepare the library, the immunoSEQ multiplex PCR assay was applied. Entries here come from immuneACCESS through TCRdb and include only in-frame sequences with V and J called. Some clones fail to appear in such tables; in the studies checked, an unresolved V gene covers under half of the shortfall, and the cause of the remainder is unknown. The sample has approximately 230,000 clones on record, 79% of them singletons. The ten largest clones take up under 4.5% of the sample. The sample was peripheral blood. Receptors originate from a woman aged 40 to 50 with active or convalescent COVID-19.

This chain uses TRBV11-3 with TRBJ2-3; 7 bases agree with TRBD2. V was clipped by 4 bases and J by 1 base; unmatched bases: 8. Germline-derived CDR1 and CDR2 are SGHNT and YENEEA. This CDR3 spans 16 amino acids. CDR3: CASSSRGSGGTDTQYF. DNA for the CDR3: TGTGCCAGCAGCTCCCGGGGAAGCGGGGGCACAGATACGCAGTATTTT.

The chain combines TRBV11-2 with TRBJ2-7; 7 bases map to TRBD2. The CDR3 is 12 residues long. V was pared by 2 bases and J by 6 bases, with 1 base of the junction left unmatched. Germline lookup yields CDR1 SGHAT and CDR2 FQNNGV. The CDR3 bases are TGTGCCAGCAGCTTATGGGGGGGCGAGCAGTACGTC. Residues: CASSLWGGEQYV.

The chain employs TRBV27 and TRBJ1-6; tentative D call: TRBD1 (5 bases). Deletions cut 4 bases from V and 7 bases from J, with 17 bases between. The germline CDR1 and CDR2 sequences are MNHEY and SMNVEV (reference sequence). The CDR3 loop spans 16 amino acids. The CDR3: CASSSDGGGWNSPLHF. The CDR3 DNA reads as TGTGCCAGCAGTTCCGATGGGGGGGGGTGGAATTCACCCCTCCACTTT.

This clone turned up a few times. The rearrangement links TRBV30 to TRBJ1-5; 7 nucleotides match TRBD1. V lost 0 bases, J lost 5 bases, and 7 bases stayed unmatched. This CDR3 spans 15 amino acids. Germline CDR1 and CDR2: GTSNPN and SVGIG (reference sequence). CDR3: CAWSVNRGGYQPQHF. In DNA, the CDR3 is TGTGCCTGGAGTGTAAACAGGGGCGGTTATCAGCCCCAGCATTTT.

The chain combines TRBV11-3 with TRBJ2-3, with a tentative D call TRBD2 (7 bases). There are 15 residues in the CDR3. V lost 4 bases and J 2 bases, leaving 13 bases between the germline ends. Germline V gives CDR1 SGHNT, CDR2 YENEEA. CDR3 loop: CASSSAGAPTDTQYF. Here the CDR3 DNA reads TGTGCCAGCAGCTCGGCGGGGGCCCCCACAGATACGCAGTATTTT.

A few counts support this clone. V and J are TRBV5-5 and TRBJ1-1; D gene unclear. CDR3 size: 14 residues. Germline V gene data show CDR1 as SGHKS and CDR2 as YYEKEE (reference sequence). V was cut by 0 bases and J by 1 base, with 7 bases left in between. Written as DNA, the CDR3 is TGTGCCAGCAGCTTGGCCCCGAGGAACACTGAAGCTTTCTTT. Translated: CASSLAPRNTEAFF.

The chain carries TRBV11-2 and TRBJ2-7; the match to TRBD2 covers 7 bases. V lost 1 base and J lost 6; bases outside the gene matches: 9. The CDR3 runs 15 residues. Germline V gene sequence: CDR1 SGHAT, CDR2 FQNNGV. The CDR3 here is CASSLVPSPGGEQYV. DNA for the CDR3: TGTGCCAGCAGCTTAGTCCCCAGCCCGGGAGGCGAGCAGTACGTC.

This clone showed up just once. Other nucleotide sequences in the sample specify the same CDR3. J is TRBJ2-3 and V is TRBV7-3; 10 bases are a match to TRBD1. The V gene end was trimmed by 5 bases and the J gene end by 2 bases; junction bases not matched to a gene: 4. The CDR3 is 15 residues long. The germline CDR1 and CDR2 sequences are SGHTA and FQGTGA. The CDR3 DNA reads TGTGCCAGCAGCCGGGACAGGGGTAACACAGATACGCAGTATTTT. Amino acids: CASSRDRGNTDTQYF.

V usage is TRBV19 and J usage is TRBJ1-1; TRBD1 might be the D (5 bases). V was cut by 8 bases and J by 2 bases, with 18 bases left in between. The germline CDR1 and CDR2 sequences are LNHDA and SQIVND (reference sequence). This CDR3 region has 15 residues. Written as DNA, the CDR3 is TGTGCCAGTTTTCAGGGAACGGGCGTTAACACTGAAGCTTTCTTT. Residues: CASFQGTGVNTEAFF. Full variable domain (rest looked up from reference TRBV19 and TRBJ1-1): DGGITQSPKYLFRKEGQNVTLSCEQNLNHDAMYWYRQDPGQGLRLIYYSQIVNDFQKGDIAEGYSVSREKKESFPLTVTSAQKNPTAFYLCASFQGTGVNTEAFFGQGTRLTVV.

The chain links TRBV27 to TRBJ2-2, with a weak D call TRBD1 (6 bases). The germline V and J ends were trimmed by 7 bases and 4 bases, with 13 bases remaining between them. CDR1 and CDR2 (germline): MNHEY, SMNVEV (reference sequence). The CDR3 totals 14 residues. The CDR3 DNA sequence: TGTGCCAGCAAATGGGGGCGGAGCACCGGGGAGCTGTTTTTT. The encoded protein is CASKWGRSTGELFF.

The chain uses TRBV11-2 and TRBJ2-1; D is possibly TRBD1 (6 bases). Germline CDR1 reads SGHAT; CDR2 reads FQNNGV. The V end was cut by 1 base, the J end by 5 bases, with 15 bases between. The CDR3 runs 16 residues. The CDR3, as DNA: TGTGCCAGCAGCTTAGGGCAGGGGTATCGGAACAATGAGCAGTTCTTC. This codes for CASSLGQGYRNNEQFF.

The chain joins TRBV4-1 to TRBJ2-3; the match to TRBD2 covers 8 bases. V was clipped by 1 base and J by 2 bases; unmatched bases: 2. Per germline, CDR1 MGHRA and CDR2 YSYEKL. The CDR3 contains 15 residues. CDR3 DNA: TGCGCCAGCAGCCAAGTAGCGGGGTACACAGATACGCAGTATTTT. It codes for CASSQVAGYTDTQYF.

V and J are TRBV7-9 and TRBJ2-5, with D unclear. The CDR3 sequence is 11 residues long. With 5 bases removed from V and 5 bases from J, the gap between germline ends came to 6 bases. The V gene's germline CDR1 is SEHNR and CDR2 FQNEAQ (reference sequence). The chain's CDR3 is CASSLSETQYF. The CDR3, as DNA: TGTGCCAGCAGCCTCTCGGAGACCCAGTACTTC. The full variable domain, its missing parts supplied by reference TRBV7-9 and TRBJ2-5, is DTGVSQNPRHKITKRGQNVTFRCDPISEHNRLYWYRQTLGQGPEFLTYFQNEAQLEKSRLLSDRFSAERPKGSFSTLEIQRTEQGDSAMYLCASSLSETQYFGPGTRLLVL.

The chain has TRBV7-9 and TRBJ1-2; the D gene is possibly TRBD1 (6 bases). Germline values: CDR1 SEHNR, CDR2 FQNEAQ (reference sequence). The ends were cut back, 2 bases at V and 3 bases at J, with 10 bases in the middle. The CDR3 contains 14 residues. Here the CDR3 reads CASSLIQGDYGYTF. CDR3 bases: TGTGCCAGCAGCTTAATACAGGGAGACTATGGCTACACCTTC.

The chain joins TRBV3-1 (or the pseudogene TRBV3-2) to TRBJ1-5, with D uncertain. Germline CDR1 is LGHDT and CDR2 is YNNKEL (reference sequence). The length of the CDR3 is 15 residues. V was clipped by 3 bases and J by 2 bases, with 11 bases between them. DNA of the CDR3: TGTGCCAGCAGCCAGGCCTCCCAAGGCAATCAGCCCCAGCATTTT. This sequence encodes CASSQASQGNQPQHF.

The chain carries TRBV30 and TRBJ1-2; possibly TRBD1 for D (5 bases). CDR1 and CDR2 (germline): GTSNPN, SVGIG (reference sequence). V was pared by 3 bases and J by 1 base, with 12 bases between. The CDR3 length is 14 residues. This chain's CDR3 is CAWSILQGNYGYTF. CDR3 in DNA: TGTGCCTGGAGCATCCTTCAGGGTAACTATGGCTACACCTTC.

This chain uses TRBV9 with TRBJ1-3; possibly TRBD1 for D (5 bases). Trimming cost V 0 bases and J 4 bases, with 17 bases left between them. Per germline, CDR1 SGDLS and CDR2 YYNGEE. The CDR3 is made up of 17 amino acids. As DNA, the CDR3 is TGTGCCAGCAGCGTAGGACTCCAGGGAGGCTCGGGAAACACCATATATTTT. Its translation: CASSVGLQGGSGNTIYF.

The genes are TRBV19 and TRBJ2-7; TRBD1 might be the D (6 bases). The V end was cut by 6 bases, the J end by 1 base, with 13 bases between. CDR1 LNHDA and CDR2 SQIVND come from the germline V gene (reference sequence). The CDR3 loop spans 14 amino acids. The CDR3 sequence is CASRNKGVSYEQYF. CDR3 nucleotide sequence: TGTGCCAGTAGAAATAAGGGGGTTTCCTACGAGCAGTACTTC. The entire variable domain, with the rest obtained from reference TRBV19 and TRBJ2-7, is as follows: DGGITQSPKYLFRKEGQNVTLSCEQNLNHDAMYWYRQDPGQGLRLIYYSQIVNDFQKGDIAEGYSVSREKKESFPLTVTSAQKNPTAFYLCASRNKGVSYEQYFGPGTRLTVT.

CDR3 sequence: CSASGTGSYEQYF. For the CDR3, the DNA is TGCAGCGCGTCGGGGACAGGGTCCTACGAGCAGTACTTC. The chain combines TRBV29-1 with TRBJ2-7; 9 positions agree with TRBD1. CDR3 size: 13 residues. The ends lost 7 bases at V and 1 base at J; junction bases unmatched: 5. Germline CDR1 SQVTM, CDR2 ANQGSEA.

This clone was seen only a few times. The J gene is TRBJ2-5, the V gene TRBV4-2; 12 bases map to TRBD2. Germline values: CDR1 LGHNA, CDR2 YNFKEQ. The CDR3 consists of 17 residues. V gave up 2 bases and J gave up 5 bases; unmatched junction bases: 9. The CDR3 DNA is TGTGCCAGCAGCCAAATTGGGGAACTAGCGGGGGGTGAGACCCAGTACTTC. Protein product: CASSQIGELAGGETQYF.

The chain combines TRBV28 with TRBJ1-2; TRBD1 matches 10 bases. This CDR3 is 15 amino acids long. CDR1 is MDHEN and CDR2 is SYDVKM in the germline V gene. Trimming at V came to 6 bases and at J to 4 bases, leaving 8 bases not matched to a gene. The CDR3 spells CASRQPGQGVYGYTF. The CDR3 DNA sequence: TGTGCCAGCAGACAACCCGGACAGGGGGTCTATGGCTACACCTTC.

The chain uses TRBV7-2 and TRBJ1-4; D might be TRBD1 (6 bases). The CDR3 is made up of 15 amino acids. The germline V and J ends were trimmed by 5 bases and 3 bases, with 13 bases remaining between them. CDR1 and CDR2 from the germline V gene are SGHTA and FQGNSA. This CDR3 reads CASSPRGGANEKLFF. The DNA of the CDR3 is TGTGCCAGCAGCCCGAGGGGGGGGGCTAATGAAAAACTGTTTTTT.

This sequence joins TRBV5-1 and TRBJ1-1, with D perhaps TRBD1 (5 bases). V lost 4 bases, J lost 0 bases, and 10 bases lay in between. Germline V gene sequence: CDR1 SGHRS, CDR2 YFSETQ. This CDR3 region has 14 residues. The DNA of the CDR3 is TGCGCCAGCAGCCTTCAGGGCATGAACACTGAAGCTTTCTTT. This sequence encodes CASSLQGMNTEAFF.

The rearrangement joins TRBV11-2 to TRBJ1-4; the match to TRBD1 covers 9 bases. The CDR3 contains 16 residues. Trimming took 5 bases from V and 7 from J; bases not matched to a gene: 11. Germline values: CDR1 SGHAT, CDR2 FQNNGV. The CDR3 sequence is CASSNWTGEGSEKLFF. The CDR3 region has the DNA TGTGCCAGCAGCAATTGGACAGGGGAGGGAAGTGAAAAACTGTTTTTT.

This clone occurred many times. One end of the junction is discordant with germline, which a read error may explain. This chain joins TRBV7-7 and TRBJ1-2; 12 nucleotides align to TRBD1. The CDR3 spans 15 residues. The germline V gene encodes CDR1 SSHAT and CDR2 FNYEAQ (reference sequence). CDR3: CASSSGQGANYGYTF. In DNA form, the CDR3 reads TGTGCTAGCAGCTCGGGACAGGGGGCCAACTATGGCTACACCTTC.